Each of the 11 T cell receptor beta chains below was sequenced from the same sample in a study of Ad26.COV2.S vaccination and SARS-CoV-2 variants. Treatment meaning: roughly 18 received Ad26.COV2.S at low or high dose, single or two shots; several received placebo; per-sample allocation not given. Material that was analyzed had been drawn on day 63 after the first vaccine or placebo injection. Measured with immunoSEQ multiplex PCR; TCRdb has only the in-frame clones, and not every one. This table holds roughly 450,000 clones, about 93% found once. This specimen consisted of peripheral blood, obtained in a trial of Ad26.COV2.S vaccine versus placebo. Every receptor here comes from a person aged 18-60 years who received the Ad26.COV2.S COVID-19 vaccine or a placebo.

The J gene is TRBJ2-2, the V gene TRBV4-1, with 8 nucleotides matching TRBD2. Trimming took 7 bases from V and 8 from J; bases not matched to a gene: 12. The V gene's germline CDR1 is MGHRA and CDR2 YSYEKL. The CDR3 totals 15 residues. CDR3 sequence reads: CASTRAGGVAGELFF. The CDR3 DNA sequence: TGCGCCAGCACTAGGGCGGGAGGAGTAGCAGGGGAGCTGTTTTTT.

The CDR3 spells CASRSLGTEAFF. As DNA, the CDR3 is TGTGCCAGCAGGTCATTGGGCACTGAAGCTTTCTTT. The chain has TRBV7-6 and TRBJ1-1; D is unresolved. V was trimmed by 6 bases and J by 4 bases, leaving 9 bases between them. This CDR3 contains 12 residues. CDR1 and CDR2 from the germline V gene are SGHVS and FNYEAQ.

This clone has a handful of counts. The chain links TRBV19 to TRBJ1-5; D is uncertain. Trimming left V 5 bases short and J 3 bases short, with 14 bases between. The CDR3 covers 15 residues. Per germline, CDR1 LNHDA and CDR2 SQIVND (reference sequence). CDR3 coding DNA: TGTGCCAGTAGTCCGGGCAAACAACTCAATCAGCCCCAGCATTTT. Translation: CASSPGKQLNQPQHF.

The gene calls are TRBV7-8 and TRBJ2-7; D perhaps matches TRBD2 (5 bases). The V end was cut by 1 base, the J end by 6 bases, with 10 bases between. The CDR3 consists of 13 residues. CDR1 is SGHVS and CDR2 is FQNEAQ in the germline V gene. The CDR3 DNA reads TGTGCCAGCAGCTTAGGACGGGGATCCGAGCAGTACTTC. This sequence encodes CASSLGRGSEQYF.

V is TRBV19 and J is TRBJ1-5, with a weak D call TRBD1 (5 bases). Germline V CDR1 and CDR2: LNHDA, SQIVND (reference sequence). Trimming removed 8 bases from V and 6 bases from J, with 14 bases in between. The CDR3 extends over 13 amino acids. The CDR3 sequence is CASLDRAGQPQHF. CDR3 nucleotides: TGTGCCAGTCTCGACAGAGCGGGTCAGCCCCAGCATTTT.

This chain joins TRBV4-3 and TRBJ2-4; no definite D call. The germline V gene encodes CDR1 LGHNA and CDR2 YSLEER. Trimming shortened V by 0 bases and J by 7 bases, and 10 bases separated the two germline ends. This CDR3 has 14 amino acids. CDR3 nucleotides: TGCGCCAGCAGCCAAGATACCTGGGGTAACATTCAGTACTTC. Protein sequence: CASSQDTWGNIQYF.

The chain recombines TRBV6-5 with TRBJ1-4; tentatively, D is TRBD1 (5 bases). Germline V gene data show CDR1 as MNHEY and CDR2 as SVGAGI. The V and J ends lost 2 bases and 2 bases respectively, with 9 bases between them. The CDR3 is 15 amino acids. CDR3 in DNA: TGTGCCAGCAGTTACGGGGGGACTACTAATGAAAAACTGTTTTTT. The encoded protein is CASSYGGTTNEKLFF.

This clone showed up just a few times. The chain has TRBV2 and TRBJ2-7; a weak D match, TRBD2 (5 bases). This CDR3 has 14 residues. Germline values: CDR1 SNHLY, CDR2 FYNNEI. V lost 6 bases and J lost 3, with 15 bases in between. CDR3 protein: CASSRYGLYYEQYF. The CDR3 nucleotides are TGTGCCAGCAGCCGATACGGACTTTACTACGAGCAGTACTTC.

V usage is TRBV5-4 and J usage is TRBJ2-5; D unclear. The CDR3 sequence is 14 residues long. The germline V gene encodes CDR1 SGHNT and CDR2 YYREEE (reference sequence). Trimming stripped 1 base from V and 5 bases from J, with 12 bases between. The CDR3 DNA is TGTGCCAGCAGCTTGTGGTCGGTCCCGGAGACCCAGTACTTC. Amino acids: CASSLWSVPETQYF.

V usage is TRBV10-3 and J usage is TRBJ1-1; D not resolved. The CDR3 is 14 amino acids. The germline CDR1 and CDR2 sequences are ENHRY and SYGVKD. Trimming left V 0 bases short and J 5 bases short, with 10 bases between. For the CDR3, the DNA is TGTGCCATCAGTGAGTCTTCCAGGACTACTGAAGCTTTCTTT. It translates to CAISESSRTTEAFF.

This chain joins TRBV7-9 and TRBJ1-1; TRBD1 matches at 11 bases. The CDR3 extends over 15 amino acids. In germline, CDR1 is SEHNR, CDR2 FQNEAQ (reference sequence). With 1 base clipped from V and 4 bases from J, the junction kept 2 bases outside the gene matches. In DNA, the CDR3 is TGTGCCAGCAGCTTAGGGGGACAGGGGGTCACTGAAGCTTTCTTT. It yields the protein CASSLGGQGVTEAFF. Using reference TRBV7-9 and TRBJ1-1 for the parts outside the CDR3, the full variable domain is DTGVSQNPRHKITKRGQNVTFRCDPISEHNRLYWYRQTLGQGPEFLTYFQNEAQLEKSRLLSDRFSAERPKGSFSTLEIQRTEQGDSAMYLCASSLGGQGVTEAFFGQGTRLTVV.